A selection of T cell receptor beta chains follows, all from one sample in a study of cytomegalovirus exposure and HLA in healthy donors. Method: immunoSEQ multiplex PCR; TCRdb's copy keeps in-frame clones and lacks some. The repertoire holds 130,000 or so clones, with about three quarters as singletons. Sequenced: PBMCs. The receptors were gathered from a female donor in good health and CMV-seropositive. The CDR3 runs from the conserved cysteine through the conserved F or W. The D gene is left open where the match is weak. Not all rows give a size; the values are once, few, many and, for expanded clones, a class.

clone size: .
J gene: TRBJ2-1
V gene: TRBV5-1
D gene: .
CDR3 protein: CASSFNPTASYNEQFF
CDR3 DNA: TGCGCCAGCAGCTTCAACCCGACAGCCTCCTACAATGAGCAGTTCTTC

clone size: .
J gene: TRBJ2-3
V gene: TRBV6-5
D gene: .
CDR3 protein: CASSYSAGPDTQYF
CDR3 DNA: TGTGCCAGCAGTTACTCAGCAGGGCCGGATACGCAGTATTTT

clone size: .
J gene: TRBJ2-7
V gene: TRBV5-1
D gene: TRBD1
CDR3 protein: CASSSTGGNYEQYF
CDR3 DNA: TGCGCCAGCAGCTCGACAGGGGGTAACTACGAGCAGTACTTC

clone size: .
J gene: TRBJ1-5
V gene: TRBV29-1
D gene: .
CDR3 protein: CSVRDKDQPQHF
CDR3 DNA: TGCAGCGTTCGGGACAAGGATCAGCCCCAGCATTTT

clone size: .
J gene: TRBJ2-1
V gene: TRBV5-1
D gene: TRBD2
CDR3 protein: CASSSGTSGGVYEQFF
CDR3 DNA: TGCGCCAGCAGCTCAGGGACTAGCGGGGGGGTATATGAGCAGTTCTTC

clone size: .
J gene: TRBJ2-1
V gene: TRBV10-3
D gene: TRBD2
CDR3 protein: CTSSGGTYNEQFF
CDR3 DNA: TGCACCTCCAGCGGGGGCACCTACAATGAGCAGTTCTTC

clone size: .
J gene: TRBJ1-6
V gene: TRBV6-5
D gene: TRBD1
CDR3 protein: CASSSEGAGNSPLHF
CDR3 DNA: TGTGCCAGCAGTTCTGAGGGGGCCGGCAATTCACCCCTCCACTTT

clone size: .
J gene: TRBJ2-4
V gene: TRBV5-6
D gene: TRBD1
CDR3 protein: CASSSGQGKNIQYF
CDR3 DNA: TGTGCCAGCAGTTCCGGACAGGGGAAAAACATTCAGTACTTC

clone size: .
J gene: TRBJ2-2
V gene: TRBV25-1
D gene: .
CDR3 protein: CASSDTSGAAGELFF
CDR3 DNA: TGTGCCAGCAGTGATACCTCAGGGGCGGCCGGGGAGCTGTTTTTT

clone size: .
J gene: TRBJ2-7
V gene: TRBV28
D gene: TRBD2
CDR3 protein: CASKSGGALHYEQYF
CDR3 DNA: TGTGCCAGCAAGAGCGGGGGGGCGCTTCACTACGAGCAGTACTTC

clone size: .
J gene: TRBJ2-1
V gene: TRBV9
D gene: TRBD1
CDR3 protein: CASSRRTGWYNEQFF
CDR3 DNA: TGTGCCAGCAGCAGACGGACAGGGTGGTACAATGAGCAGTTCTTC

clone size: .
J gene: TRBJ2-7
V gene: TRBV5-6
D gene: TRBD1
CDR3 protein: CASSLVTGGEQYF
CDR3 DNA: TGTGCCAGCAGCTTGGTCACAGGGGGCGAGCAGTACTTC

clone size: .
J gene: TRBJ2-7
V gene: TRBV27
D gene: TRBD2
CDR3 protein: CASSLRLAGGTEQYF
CDR3 DNA: TGTGCCAGCAGTTTACGGCTAGCGGGAGGAACCGAGCAGTACTTC

clone size: .
J gene: TRBJ1-1
V gene: TRBV5-1
D gene: TRBD1
CDR3 protein: CASSPRQGVMKTEAFF
CDR3 DNA: TGCGCCAGCAGCCCCAGACAGGGGGTTATGAAGACTGAAGCTTTCTTT

clone size: .
J gene: TRBJ2-1
V gene: TRBV7-2
D gene: TRBD2
CDR3 protein: CASSLTSGMNNEQFF
CDR3 DNA: TGTGCCAGCAGCTTAACTAGCGGGATGAACAATGAGCAGTTCTTC

clone size: .
J gene: TRBJ2-7
V gene: TRBV5-1
D gene: TRBD1
CDR3 protein: CASSLQGLGDEQYF
CDR3 DNA: TGCGCCAGCAGCCTACAGGGGCTGGGGGACGAGCAGTACTTC

clone size: .
J gene: TRBJ1-2
V gene: TRBV6-1
D gene: TRBD1
CDR3 protein: CASSEVTGDGYTF
CDR3 DNA: TGTGCCAGCAGTGAAGTGACAGGGGACGGCTACACCTTC

clone size: .
J gene: TRBJ2-1
V gene: TRBV7-9
D gene: .
CDR3 protein: CASSLGGVDEQFF
CDR3 DNA: TGTGCCAGCAGCTTAGGCGGGGTCGATGAGCAGTTCTTC

clone size: .
J gene: TRBJ1-5
V gene: TRBV19
D gene: .
CDR3 protein: CASSKGRVWNQPQHF
CDR3 DNA: TGTGCCAGTAGTAAAGGCAGGGTTTGGAATCAGCCCCAGCATTTT

clone size: .
J gene: TRBJ2-1
V gene: TRBV27
D gene: .
CDR3 protein: CASSLSVSGYNEQFF
CDR3 DNA: TGTGCCAGCAGTTTATCGGTTAGCGGATACAATGAGCAGTTCTTC

clone size: once
J gene: TRBJ2-7
V gene: TRBV28
D gene: .
CDR3 protein: CASSPAPSADTADEQYF
CDR3 DNA: TGTGCCAGCAGTCCCGCCCCCTCGGCGGATACCGCCGACGAGCAGTACTTC